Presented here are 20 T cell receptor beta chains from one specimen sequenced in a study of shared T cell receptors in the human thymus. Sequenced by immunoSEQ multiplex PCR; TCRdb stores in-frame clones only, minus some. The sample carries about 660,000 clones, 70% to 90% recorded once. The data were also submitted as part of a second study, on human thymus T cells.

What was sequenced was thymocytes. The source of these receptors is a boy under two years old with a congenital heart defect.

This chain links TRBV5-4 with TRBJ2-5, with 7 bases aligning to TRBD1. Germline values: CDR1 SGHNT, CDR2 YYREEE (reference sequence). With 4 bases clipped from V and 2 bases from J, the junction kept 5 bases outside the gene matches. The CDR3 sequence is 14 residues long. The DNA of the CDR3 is TGTGCCAGCAGCCCGTACAGGGGTCAAGAGACCCAGTACTTC. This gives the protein CASSPYRGQETQYF. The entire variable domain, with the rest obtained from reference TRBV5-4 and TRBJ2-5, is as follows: ETGVTQSPTHLIKTRGQQVTLRCSSQSGHNTVSWYQQALGQGPQFIFQYYREEENGRGNFPPRFSGLQFPNYSSELNVNALELDDSALYLCASSPYRGQETQYFGPGTRLLVL.

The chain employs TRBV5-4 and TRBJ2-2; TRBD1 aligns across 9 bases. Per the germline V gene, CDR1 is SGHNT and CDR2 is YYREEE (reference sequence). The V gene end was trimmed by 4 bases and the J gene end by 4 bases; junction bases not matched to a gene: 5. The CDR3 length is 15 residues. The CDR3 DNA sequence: TGTGCCAGCAGCGCCCCGGGACAGGGCACCGGGGAGCTGTTTTTT. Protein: CASSAPGQGTGELFF.

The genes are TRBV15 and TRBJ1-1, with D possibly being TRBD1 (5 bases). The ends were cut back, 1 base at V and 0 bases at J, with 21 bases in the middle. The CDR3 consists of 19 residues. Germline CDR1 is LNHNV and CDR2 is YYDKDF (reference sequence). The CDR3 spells CATSRVEAWMGLMNTEAFF. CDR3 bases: TGTGCCACCAGCAGAGTCGAGGCGTGGATGGGGCTAATGAACACTGAAGCTTTCTTT.

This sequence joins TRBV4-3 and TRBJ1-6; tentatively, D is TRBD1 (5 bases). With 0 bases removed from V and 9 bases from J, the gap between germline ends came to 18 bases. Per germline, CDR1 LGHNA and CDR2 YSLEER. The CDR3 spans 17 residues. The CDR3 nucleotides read TGCGCCAGCAGCCAAGATTTTGGACCATTAGGGGCTTCACCCCTCCACTTT. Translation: CASSQDFGPLGASPLHF.

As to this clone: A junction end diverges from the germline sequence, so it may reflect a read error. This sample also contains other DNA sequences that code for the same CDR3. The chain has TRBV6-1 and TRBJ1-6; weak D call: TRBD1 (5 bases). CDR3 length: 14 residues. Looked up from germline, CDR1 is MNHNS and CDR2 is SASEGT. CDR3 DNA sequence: TGTGCCAGCAGTGAAAGGGGCTTTAATTCCCCCCTCCACTTT. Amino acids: CASSERGFNSPLHF.

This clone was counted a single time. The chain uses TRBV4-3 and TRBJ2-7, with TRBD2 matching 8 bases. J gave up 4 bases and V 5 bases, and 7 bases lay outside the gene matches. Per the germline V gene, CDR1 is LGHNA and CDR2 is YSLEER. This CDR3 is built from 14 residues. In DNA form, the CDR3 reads TGCGCCAGCAGCTCCACTAGCGGTTCGTACGAGCAGTACTTC. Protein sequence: CASSSTSGSYEQYF.

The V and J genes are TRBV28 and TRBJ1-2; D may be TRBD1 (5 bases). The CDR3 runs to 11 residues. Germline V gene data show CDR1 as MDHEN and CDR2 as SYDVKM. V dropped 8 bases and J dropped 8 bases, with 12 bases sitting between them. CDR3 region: CASLREDGYTF. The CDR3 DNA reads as TGTGCCAGCCTCAGGGAGGACGGCTACACCTTC.

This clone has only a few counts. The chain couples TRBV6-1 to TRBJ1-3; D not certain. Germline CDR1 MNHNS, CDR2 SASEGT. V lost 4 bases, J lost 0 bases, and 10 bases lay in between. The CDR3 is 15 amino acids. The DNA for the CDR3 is TGTGCCAGCAGTGGAGCACCTAACTCTGGAAACACCATATATTTT. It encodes CASSGAPNSGNTIYF.

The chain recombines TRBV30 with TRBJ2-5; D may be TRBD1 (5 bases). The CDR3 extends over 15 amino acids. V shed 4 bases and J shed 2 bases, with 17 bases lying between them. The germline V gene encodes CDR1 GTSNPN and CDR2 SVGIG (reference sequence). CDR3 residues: CAWNPPPGKQETQYF. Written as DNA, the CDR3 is TGTGCCTGGAACCCCCCCCCAGGGAAACAAGAGACCCAGTACTTC.

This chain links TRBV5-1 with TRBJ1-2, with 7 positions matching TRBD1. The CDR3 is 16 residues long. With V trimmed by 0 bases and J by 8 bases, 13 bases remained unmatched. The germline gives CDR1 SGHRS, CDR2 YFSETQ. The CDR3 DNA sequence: TGCGCCAGCAGCTTGGTAGGGGACAGCAGCGAAGAGGGCTACACCTTC. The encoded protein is CASSLVGDSSEEGYTF.

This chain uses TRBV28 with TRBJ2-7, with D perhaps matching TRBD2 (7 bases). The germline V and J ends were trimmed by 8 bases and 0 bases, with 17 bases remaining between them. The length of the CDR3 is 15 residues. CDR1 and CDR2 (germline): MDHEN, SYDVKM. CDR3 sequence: CASAQWGGLSYEQYF. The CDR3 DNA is TGTGCCAGCGCTCAGTGGGGGGGCCTCTCCTACGAGCAGTACTTC.

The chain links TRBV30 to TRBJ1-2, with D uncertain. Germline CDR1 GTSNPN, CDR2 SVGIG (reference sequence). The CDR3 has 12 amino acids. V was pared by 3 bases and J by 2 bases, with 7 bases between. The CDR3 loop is CAWSHRNYGYTF. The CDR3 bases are TGTGCCTGGAGCCACAGAAACTATGGCTACACCTTC.

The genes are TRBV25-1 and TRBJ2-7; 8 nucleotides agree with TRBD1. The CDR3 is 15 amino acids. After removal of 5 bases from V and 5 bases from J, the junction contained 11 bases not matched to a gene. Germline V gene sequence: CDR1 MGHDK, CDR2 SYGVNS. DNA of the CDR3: TGTGCCAGCAGTCGAACCTGGGACAGGAGCGACGAGCAGTACTTC. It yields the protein CASSRTWDRSDEQYF.

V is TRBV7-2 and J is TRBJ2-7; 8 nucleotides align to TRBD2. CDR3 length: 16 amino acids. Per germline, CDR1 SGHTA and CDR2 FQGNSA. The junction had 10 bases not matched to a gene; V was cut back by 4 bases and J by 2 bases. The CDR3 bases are TGTGCCAGCAGCTCCTGGTCCGGGACTAGTACCTACGAGCAGTACTTC. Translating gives CASSSWSGTSTYEQYF.

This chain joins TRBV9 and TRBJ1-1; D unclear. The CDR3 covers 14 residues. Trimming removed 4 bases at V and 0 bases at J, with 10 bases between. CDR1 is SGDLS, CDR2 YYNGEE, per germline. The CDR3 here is CASSPRQMNTEAFF. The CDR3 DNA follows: TGTGCCAGCAGCCCCCGACAAATGAACACTGAAGCTTTCTTT. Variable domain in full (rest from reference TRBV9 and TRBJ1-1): DSGVTQTPKHLITATGQRVTLRCSPRSGDLSVYWYQQSLDQGLQFLIQYYNGEERAKGNILERFSAQQFPDLHSELNLSSLELGDSALYFCASSPRQMNTEAFFGQGTRLTVV.

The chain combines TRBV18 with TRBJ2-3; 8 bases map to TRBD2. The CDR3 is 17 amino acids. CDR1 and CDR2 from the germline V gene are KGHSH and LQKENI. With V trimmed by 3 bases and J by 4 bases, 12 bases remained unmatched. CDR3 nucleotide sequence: TGTGCCAGCTCACCCTTGACGGCCGGGAGGGCCGCAGATACGCAGTATTTT. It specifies CASSPLTAGRAADTQYF.

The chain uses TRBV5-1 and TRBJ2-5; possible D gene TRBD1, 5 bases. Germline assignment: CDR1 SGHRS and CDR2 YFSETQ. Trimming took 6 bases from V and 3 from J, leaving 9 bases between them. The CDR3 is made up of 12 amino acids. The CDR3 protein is CASKGREETQYF. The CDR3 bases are TGCGCCAGCAAGGGCAGGGAAGAGACCCAGTACTTC.

The CDR3 loop reads CASSQGPAGVGSYEQYF. The CDR3 DNA reads TGTGCCAGCAGCCAAGGTCCAGCGGGGGTTGGGTCCTACGAGCAGTACTTC. The chain couples TRBV14 to TRBJ2-7; TRBD2 agrees at 8 bases. The CDR3 totals 17 residues. Germline-derived CDR1 and CDR2 are SGHDN and FVKESK. Trimming took 1 base from V and 1 from J; bases not matched to a gene: 9.

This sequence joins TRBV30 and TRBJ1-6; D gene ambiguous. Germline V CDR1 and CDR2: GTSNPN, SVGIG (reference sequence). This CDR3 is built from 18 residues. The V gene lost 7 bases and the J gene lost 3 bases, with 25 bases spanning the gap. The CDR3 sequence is CASGGLGARTNYNSPLHF. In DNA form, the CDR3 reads TGTGCCTCCGGAGGGCTCGGTGCCCGAACCAACTATAATTCACCCCTCCACTTT.

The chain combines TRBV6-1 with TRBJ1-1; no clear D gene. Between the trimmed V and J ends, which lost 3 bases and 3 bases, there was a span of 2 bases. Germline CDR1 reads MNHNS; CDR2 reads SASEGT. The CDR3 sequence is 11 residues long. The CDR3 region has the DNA TGTGCCAGCAGTGACGACACTGAAGCTTTCTTT. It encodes CASSDDTEAFF.